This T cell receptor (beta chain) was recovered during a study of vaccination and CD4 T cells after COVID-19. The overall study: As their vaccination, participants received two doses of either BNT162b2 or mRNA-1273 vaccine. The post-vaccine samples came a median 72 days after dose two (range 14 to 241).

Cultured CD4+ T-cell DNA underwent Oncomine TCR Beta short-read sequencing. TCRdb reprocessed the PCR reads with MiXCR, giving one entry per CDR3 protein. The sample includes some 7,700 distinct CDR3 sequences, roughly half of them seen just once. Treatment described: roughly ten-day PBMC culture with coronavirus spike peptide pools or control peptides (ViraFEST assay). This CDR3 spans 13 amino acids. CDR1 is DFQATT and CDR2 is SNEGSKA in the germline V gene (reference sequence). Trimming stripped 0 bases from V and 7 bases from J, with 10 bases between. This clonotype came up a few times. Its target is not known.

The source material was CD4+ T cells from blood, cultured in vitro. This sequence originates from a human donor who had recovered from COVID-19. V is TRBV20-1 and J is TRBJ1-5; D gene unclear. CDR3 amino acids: CSARDAPWQPQHF. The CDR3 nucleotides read TGCAGTGCTAGAGATGCTCCTTGGCAGCCCCAGCATTTT.